Listed below are T cell receptor beta chains from one sample, sequenced in a study of blood T cells in healthy people across ages. MiXCR, applied by TCRdb to the 5' RACE reads, yields one record per CDR3 protein. The data show around 670,000 distinct CDR3 sequences, with about 30% seen just once and 15% to 18% held by the top ten. The specimen was blood. The receptors were sampled from a woman older than 75 in good health. CDR3s include the opening cysteine and the closing phenylalanine or tryptophan. D genes are given only for firm matches. Clone size is shown for a subset of rows, as once, few, many or a class of expanded clone.

clone size | D gene | J gene | V gene | CDR3 DNA | CDR3 protein
few | NA | TRBJ1-1 | TRBV6-5 | TGTGCCAGCAGCCCCTCGGGGGCTAAGGCTTTCTTT | CASSPSGAKAFF
once | NA | TRBJ1-1 | TRBV3-1 | TGTGCCAACAGCCCCCTAAGGAGGAACACTGAAGCTTTCTTT | CANSPLRRNTEAFF
NA | TRBD1 | TRBJ2-7 | TRBV6-6 | TGTGCCAGCAGTTCGACCCGGACAGGGACGAACGAGCAGTACTTC | CASSSTRTGTNEQYF
many | NA | TRBJ1-2 | TRBV4-1 | TGCGCCAGCAGCCAATTTCAGGGAAACTATGGCTACACCTTC | CASSQFQGNYGYTF
many | NA | TRBJ2-3 | TRBV4-2 | TGTGCCAGCAGCCAAGATTTGGCGGATACGCAGTATTTT | CASSQDLADTQYF
many | TRBD2 | TRBJ2-7 | TRBV3-1 | TGTGCCAGCAGCCACGGGACTAGCGGGGGGGCCTCCTACGAGCAGTACTTC | CASSHGTSGGASYEQYF
many | NA | TRBJ1-6 | TRBV6-6 | TGTGCCAGCAGCAGCCAGAGCTCCTATAATTCACCCCTCCACTTT | CASSSQSSYNSPLHF
NA | NA | TRBJ1-1 | TRBV10-3 | TGTGCCATCGGGCAGTTGAACACTGAAGCTTTCTTT | CAIGQLNTEAFF
many | NA | TRBJ1-1 | TRBV6-5 | TGTGCCAGCAGTTACTCGCCAGGGAACACTGAAGCTTTCTTT | CASSYSPGNTEAFF
NA | NA | TRBJ1-2 | TRBV10-3 | TGTGCCATCAGTGAGGGACAGAACTATGGCTACACCTTC | CAISEGQNYGYTF
many | NA | TRBJ2-5 | TRBV20-1 | TGCAGTGCTAGGCCGGGGGCCTTCCAAGAGACCCAGTACTTC | CSARPGAFQETQYF
many | NA | TRBJ2-5 | TRBV7-2 | TGTGCCAGCAGCCCCCCTGGTCAGACCCAGTACTTC | CASSPPGQTQYF
many | NA | TRBJ2-1 | TRBV20-1 | TGCAGTGCTAGACCCCTTGAAGGGTCGTACAATGAGCAGTTCTTC | CSARPLEGSYNEQFF
many | NA | TRBJ1-2 | TRBV4-2 | TGTGCCAGCACCAGTAACTATGGCTACACCTTC | CASTSNYGYTF
NA | NA | TRBJ1-2 | TRBV20-1 | TGCAGTGCTGATCCGCTTCAGGGTACCTATGGCTACACCTTC | CSADPLQGTYGYTF